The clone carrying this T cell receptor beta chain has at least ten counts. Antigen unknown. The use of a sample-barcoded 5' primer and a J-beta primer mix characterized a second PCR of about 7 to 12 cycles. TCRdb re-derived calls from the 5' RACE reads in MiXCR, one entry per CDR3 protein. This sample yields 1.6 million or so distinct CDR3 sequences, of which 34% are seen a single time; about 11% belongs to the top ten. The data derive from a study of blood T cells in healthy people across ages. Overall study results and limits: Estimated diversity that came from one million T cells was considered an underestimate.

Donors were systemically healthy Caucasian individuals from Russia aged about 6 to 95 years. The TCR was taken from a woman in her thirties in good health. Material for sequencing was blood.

The chain's CDR3 is CASSGGLAGGEQYF. CDR3 in DNA: TGTGCCAGCAGTGGAGGACTAGCGGGAGGTGAGCAGTACTTC. The gene calls are TRBV27 and TRBJ2-7; TRBD2 agrees at 14 bases. With 5 bases clipped from V and 7 bases from J, the junction kept 4 bases outside the gene matches. In germline, CDR1 is MNHEY, CDR2 SMNVEV (reference sequence). This CDR3 spans 14 amino acids.